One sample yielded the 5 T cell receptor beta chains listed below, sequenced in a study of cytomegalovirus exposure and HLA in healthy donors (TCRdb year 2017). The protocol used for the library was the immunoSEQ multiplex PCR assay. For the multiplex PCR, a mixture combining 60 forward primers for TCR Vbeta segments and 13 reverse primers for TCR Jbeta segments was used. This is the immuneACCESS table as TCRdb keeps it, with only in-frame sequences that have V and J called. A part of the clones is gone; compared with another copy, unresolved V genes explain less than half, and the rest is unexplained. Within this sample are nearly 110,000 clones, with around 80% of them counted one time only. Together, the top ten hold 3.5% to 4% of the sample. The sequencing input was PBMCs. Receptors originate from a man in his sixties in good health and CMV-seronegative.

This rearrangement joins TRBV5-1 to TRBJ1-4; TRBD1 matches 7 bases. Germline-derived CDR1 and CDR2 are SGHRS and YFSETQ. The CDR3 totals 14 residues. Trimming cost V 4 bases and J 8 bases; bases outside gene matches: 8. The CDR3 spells CASSPGQRNEKLFF. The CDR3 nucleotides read TGCGCCAGCAGCCCGGGACAGAGAAACGAAAAACTGTTTTTT.

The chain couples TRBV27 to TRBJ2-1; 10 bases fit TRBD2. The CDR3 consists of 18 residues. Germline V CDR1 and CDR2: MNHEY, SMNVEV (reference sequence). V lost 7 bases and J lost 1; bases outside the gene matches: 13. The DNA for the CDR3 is TGTGCCAGCACCCCGGGGCTAGCGGGGGCGTTTTCCTACAATGAGCAGTTCTTC. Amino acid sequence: CASTPGLAGAFSYNEQFF.

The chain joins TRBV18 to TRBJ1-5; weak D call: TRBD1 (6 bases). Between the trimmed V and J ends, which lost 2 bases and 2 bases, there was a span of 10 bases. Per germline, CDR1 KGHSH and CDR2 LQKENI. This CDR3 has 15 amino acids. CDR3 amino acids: CASSPGGGGNQPQHF. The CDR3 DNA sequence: TGTGCCAGCTCACCAGGGGGCGGAGGCAATCAGCCCCAGCATTTT.

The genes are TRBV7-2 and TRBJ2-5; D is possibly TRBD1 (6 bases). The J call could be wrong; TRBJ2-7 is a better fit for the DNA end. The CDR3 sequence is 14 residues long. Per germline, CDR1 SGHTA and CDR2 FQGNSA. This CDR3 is CASSPDRNSYEQYF. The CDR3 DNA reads TGTGCCAGCAGCCCCGACAGGAACTCCTACGAGCAGTACTTC.

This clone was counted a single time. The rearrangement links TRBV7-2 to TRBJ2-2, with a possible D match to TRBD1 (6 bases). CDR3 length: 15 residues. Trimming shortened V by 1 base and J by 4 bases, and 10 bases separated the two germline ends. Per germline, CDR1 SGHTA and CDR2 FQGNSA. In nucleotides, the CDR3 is TGTGCCAGCAGCTTAGGCGGACAGTTCACCGGGGAGCTGTTTTTT. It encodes CASSLGGQFTGELFF.